This T cell receptor (beta chain) comes out of a study of cytomegalovirus exposure and HLA in healthy donors. PCR used 60 Vbeta primers and 13 Jbeta primers. Authors' analysis steps: In a later analysis, of roughly 83 million unique beta chains, roughly 10 million appeared in at least two donors. Only in-frame clones appear in the TCRdb table, and some are missing; sequencing was by immunoSEQ multiplex PCR. V and J calls and clone size come straight from that table; D and trimming were deduced from the DNA. Here the sample spans about 130,000 clones, 75% to 90% being singletons. With 3 bases clipped from V and 0 bases from J, the junction kept 8 bases outside the gene matches. Germline CDR1 and CDR2: LGHNA and YNFKEQ. The length of the CDR3 is 18 residues.

This receptor was obtained from a woman aged 35 to 49 in good health and CMV-seronegative. The rearrangement joins TRBV4-2 to TRBJ2-5; TRBD2 matches at 12 bases. The sequencing input was PBMCs. CDR3 loop: CASSHPTSGGEYQETQYF. The DNA of the CDR3 is TGTGCCAGCAGCCACCCGACTAGCGGGGGAGAGTACCAAGAGACCCAGTACTTC.